The rows below give T cell receptor beta chains drawn from one sample of a study of glioma-infiltrating T cells after dendritic cell vaccination. Using immunoSEQ multiplex PCR, the repertoire was profiled, and TCRdb retains in-frame clones only, with some absent. The sample has just under 100,000 clones, 75% to 90% seen once. The sequenced sample was blood, obtained after dendritic cell vaccination. The source of these receptors is a human donor with glioblastoma. Each CDR3 is given with its conserved first and last residue. Each record gives: D gene, V gene, clone size, J gene, CDR3 protein, CDR3 DNA. The D gene is left open where the match is weak. Clone size, where shown, is once, few, many, or a class for clones that have expanded.

D: .; V: TRBV7-6; size: .; J: TRBJ2-2; CDR3: CASSLLSARGGGELFF; DNA: TGTGCCAGCAGCTTACTCAGCGCCCGAGGGGGCGGGGAGCTGTTTTTT
D: TRBD1; V: TRBV5-6; size: .; J: TRBJ1-2; CDR3: CASSLVYGQAVNYGYTF; DNA: TGTGCCAGCAGCTTGGTTTACGGACAGGCCGTTAACTATGGCTACACCTTC
D: TRBD1; V: TRBV18; size: .; J: TRBJ1-1; CDR3: CASSLPRDRDPMNTEAFF; DNA: TGTGCCAGCTCATTACCCCGGGACAGGGACCCAATGAACACTGAAGCTTTCTTT
D: TRBD1; V: TRBV29-1; size: .; J: TRBJ1-2; CDR3: CSVEGQGANGYTF; DNA: TGCAGCGTTGAGGGACAGGGGGCTAATGGCTACACCTTC
D: TRBD1; V: TRBV6-1; size: .; J: TRBJ1-5; CDR3: CASTDRGRQPQHF; DNA: TGTGCCAGCACTGACAGGGGACGCCAGCCCCAGCATTTT
D: .; V: TRBV2; size: few; J: TRBJ1-4; CDR3: CASSDAGLKEKLFF; DNA: TGTGCCAGCAGTGATGCAGGGTTAAAGGAAAAACTGTTTTTT
D: .; V: TRBV5-4; size: .; J: TRBJ2-7; CDR3: CASSLDRENYEQYF; DNA: TGTGCCAGCAGCTTGGACAGGGAAAACTACGAGCAGTACTTC
D: TRBD2; V: TRBV4-1; size: .; J: TRBJ2-3; CDR3: CASSQINSGGPFWATQYF; DNA: TGCGCCAGCAGCCAAATAAATAGCGGGGGCCCCTTTTGGGCTACGCAGTATTTT
D: .; V: TRBV7-6; size: .; J: TRBJ1-1; CDR3: CASSISGARMNTEAFF; DNA: TGTGCCAGCAGCATTTCTGGGGCGCGCATGAACACTGAAGCTTTCTTT
D: TRBD1; V: TRBV27; size: once; J: TRBJ1-1; CDR3: CASSTGQGAFPEAFF; DNA: TGTGCCAGCAGTACGGGACAGGGGGCTTTTCCTGAAGCTTTCTTT
D: .; V: TRBV28; size: .; J: TRBJ1-2; CDR3: CASSLTDYGYTF; DNA: TGTGCCAGCAGTTTGACAGACTATGGCTACACCTTC
D: .; V: TRBV6-1; size: .; J: TRBJ1-1; CDR3: CASSVPGINTEAFF; DNA: TGTGCCAGCAGTGTCCCAGGGATTAACACTGAAGCTTTCTTT
D: .; V: TRBV7-2; size: few; J: TRBJ1-1; CDR3: CASLPRRTDQAFF; DNA: TGTGCCAGTCTCCCACGGAGGACAGATCAAGCTTTCTTT
D: TRBD1; V: TRBV5-1; size: .; J: TRBJ1-6; CDR3: CASSLDRGLSYNSPLHF; DNA: TGCGCCAGCAGCCTCGACAGGGGGCTTTCCTATAATTCACCCCTCCACTTT
D: TRBD1; V: TRBV9; size: .; J: TRBJ2-4; CDR3: CASSPRTGHYGENIQYF; DNA: TGTGCCAGCAGCCCAAGGACAGGGCACTATGGGGAAAACATTCAGTACTTC
D: .; V: TRBV2; size: .; J: TRBJ2-1; CDR3: CASSGGGSSYNEQFF; DNA: TGTGCCAGCAGCGGCGGGGGCAGCTCCTACAATGAGCAGTTCTTC
D: TRBD1; V: TRBV28; size: .; J: TRBJ2-1; CDR3: CASGTGVGGEQFF; DNA: TGTGCCAGCGGGACAGGCGTTGGGGGTGAGCAGTTCTTC
D: TRBD2; V: TRBV9; size: once; J: TRBJ2-1; CDR3: CASSVVGLAGANEQFF; DNA: TGTGCCAGCAGCGTAGTCGGACTAGCGGGAGCCAATGAGCAGTTCTTC
D: .; V: TRBV4-2; size: .; J: TRBJ2-6; CDR3: CASSQDLIGLRSSGANVLTF; DNA: TGTGCCAGCAGCCAAGATCTTATAGGCCTAAGGAGCTCTGGGGCCAACGTCCTGACTTTC
D: TRBD1; V: TRBV27; size: .; J: TRBJ1-6; CDR3: CASTTRTGITSPLHF; DNA: TGTGCCAGCACCACCCGGACAGGTATCACTTCACCCCTCCACTTT
D: TRBD2; V: TRBV5-1; size: .; J: TRBJ2-2; CDR3: CASSLSGATGELFF; DNA: TGCGCCAGCAGCTTGAGCGGGGCCACCGGGGAGCTGTTTTTT
D: .; V: TRBV6-1; size: .; J: TRBJ2-2; CDR3: CASSELTGELFF; DNA: TGTGCCAGCAGTGAGTTAACCGGGGAGCTGTTTTTT